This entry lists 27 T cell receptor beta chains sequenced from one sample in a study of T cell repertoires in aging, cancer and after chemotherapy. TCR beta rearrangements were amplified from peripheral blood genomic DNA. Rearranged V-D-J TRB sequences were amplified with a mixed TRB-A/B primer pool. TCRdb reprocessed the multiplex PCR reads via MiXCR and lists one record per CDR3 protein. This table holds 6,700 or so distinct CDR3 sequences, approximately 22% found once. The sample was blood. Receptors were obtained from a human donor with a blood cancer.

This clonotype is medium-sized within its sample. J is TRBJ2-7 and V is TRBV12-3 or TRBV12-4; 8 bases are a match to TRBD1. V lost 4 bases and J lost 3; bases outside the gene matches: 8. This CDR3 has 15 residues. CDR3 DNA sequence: TGTGCCAGCAGTTCCCCGACGGGACAGGACTACGAGCAGTACTTC. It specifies CASSSPTGQDYEQYF.

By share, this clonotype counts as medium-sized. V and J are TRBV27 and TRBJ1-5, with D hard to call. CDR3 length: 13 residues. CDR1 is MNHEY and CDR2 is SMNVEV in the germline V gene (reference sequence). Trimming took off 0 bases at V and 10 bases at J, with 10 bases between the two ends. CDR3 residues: CASSLSKRRPQHF. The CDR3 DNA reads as TGTGCCAGCAGTTTATCGAAGAGGAGACCCCAGCATTTT.

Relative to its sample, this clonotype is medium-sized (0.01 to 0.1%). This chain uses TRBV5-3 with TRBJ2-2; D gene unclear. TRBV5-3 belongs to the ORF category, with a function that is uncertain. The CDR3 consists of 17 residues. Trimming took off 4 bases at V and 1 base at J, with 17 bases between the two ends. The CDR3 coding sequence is TGTGCCAGAAGCCCTACCCGAGGCCCGAGGAACACCGGGGAGCTGTTTTTT. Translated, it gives CARSPTRGPRNTGELFF.

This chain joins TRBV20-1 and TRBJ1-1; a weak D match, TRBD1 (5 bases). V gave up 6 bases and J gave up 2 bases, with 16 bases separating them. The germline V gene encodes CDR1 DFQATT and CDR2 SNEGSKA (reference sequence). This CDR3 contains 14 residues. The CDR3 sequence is CSARVRGENTEAFF. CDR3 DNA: TGCAGTGCCCGGGTGCGAGGGGAAAACACTGAAGCTTTCTTT.

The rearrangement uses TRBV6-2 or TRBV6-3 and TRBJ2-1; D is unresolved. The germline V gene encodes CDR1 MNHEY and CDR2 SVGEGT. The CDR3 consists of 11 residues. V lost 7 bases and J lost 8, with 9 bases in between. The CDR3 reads CASKIRDEQFF. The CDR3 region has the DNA TGTGCCAGCAAAATAAGGGATGAGCAGTTCTTC.

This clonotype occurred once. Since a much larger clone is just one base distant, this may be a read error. For the CDR3, the DNA is TGCGCCAGCAGCTTGGACCGGGGGGCTGGGGCCAACGTCCTGACTTTC. Translating gives CASSLDRGAGANVLTF. The chain is built from TRBV5-4 and TRBJ2-6; 7 nucleotides align to TRBD2. From germline, CDR1 is SGHNT and CDR2 YYREEE (reference sequence). This CDR3 has 16 amino acids.

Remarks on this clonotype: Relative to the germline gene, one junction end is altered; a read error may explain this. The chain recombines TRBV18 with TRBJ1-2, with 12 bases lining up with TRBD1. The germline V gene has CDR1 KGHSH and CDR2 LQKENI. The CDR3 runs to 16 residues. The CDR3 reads CANSRDRGPVPYGYTF. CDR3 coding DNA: TGTGCCAACTCACGGGACAGGGGGCCTGTTCCCTATGGCTACACCTTC. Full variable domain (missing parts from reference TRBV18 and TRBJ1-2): NAGVMQNPRHLVRRRGQEARLRCSPMKGHSHVYWYRQLPEEGLKFMVYLQKENIIDESGMPKERFSAEFPKEGPSILRIQQVVRGDSAAYFCANSRDRGPVPYGYTFGSGTRLTVV.

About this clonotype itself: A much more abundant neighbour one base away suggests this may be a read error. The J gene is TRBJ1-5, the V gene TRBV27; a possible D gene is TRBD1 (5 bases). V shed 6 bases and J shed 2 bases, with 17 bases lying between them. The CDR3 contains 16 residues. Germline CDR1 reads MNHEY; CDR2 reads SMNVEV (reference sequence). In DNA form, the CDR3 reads TGTGCCAGCAGATCCAGGGCTCTGGAGTGCAATCAGCCCCAGCATTTT. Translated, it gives CASRSRALECNQPQHF.

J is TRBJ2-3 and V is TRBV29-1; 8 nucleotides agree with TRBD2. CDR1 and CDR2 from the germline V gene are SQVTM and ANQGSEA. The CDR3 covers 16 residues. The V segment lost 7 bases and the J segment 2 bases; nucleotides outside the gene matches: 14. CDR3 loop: CSALGSAGLVTDTQYF. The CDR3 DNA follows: TGCAGCGCCCTGGGGTCCGCGGGACTAGTCACAGATACGCAGTATTTT.

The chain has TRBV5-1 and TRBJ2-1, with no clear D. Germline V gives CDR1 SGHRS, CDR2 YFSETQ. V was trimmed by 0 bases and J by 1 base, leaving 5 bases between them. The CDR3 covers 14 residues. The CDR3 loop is CASSLESSYNEQFF. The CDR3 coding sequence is TGCGCCAGCAGCTTGGAGTCGTCCTACAATGAGCAGTTCTTC.

The CDR3 here is CASRSGLTGGETQYF. The CDR3 bases are TGTGCCAGCAGGTCGGGACTGACTGGAGGAGAGACCCAGTACTTC. The gene calls are TRBV12-3 or TRBV12-4 and TRBJ2-5, with D maybe TRBD2 (6 bases). The V and J ends lost 6 bases and 4 bases respectively, with 18 bases between them. The CDR3 runs 15 residues.

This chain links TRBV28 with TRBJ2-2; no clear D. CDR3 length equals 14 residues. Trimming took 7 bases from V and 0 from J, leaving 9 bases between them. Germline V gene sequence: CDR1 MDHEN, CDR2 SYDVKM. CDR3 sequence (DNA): TGTGCCAGCAAGCGAACGGCGAACACCGGGGAGCTGTTTTTT. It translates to CASKRTANTGELFF. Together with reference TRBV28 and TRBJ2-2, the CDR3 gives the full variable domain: DVKVTQSSRYLVKRTGEKVFLECVQDMDHENMFWYRQDPGLGLRLIYFSYDVKMKEKGDIPEGYSVSREKKERFSLILESASTNQTSMYLCASKRTANTGELFFGEGSRLTVL.

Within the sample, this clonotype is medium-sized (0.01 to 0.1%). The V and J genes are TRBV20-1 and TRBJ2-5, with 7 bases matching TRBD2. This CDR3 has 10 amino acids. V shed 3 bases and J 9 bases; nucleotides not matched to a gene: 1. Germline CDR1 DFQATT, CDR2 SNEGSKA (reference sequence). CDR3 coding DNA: TGCAGTGCTAGTCGGGGGGCCCAGTACTTC. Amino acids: CSASRGAQYF.

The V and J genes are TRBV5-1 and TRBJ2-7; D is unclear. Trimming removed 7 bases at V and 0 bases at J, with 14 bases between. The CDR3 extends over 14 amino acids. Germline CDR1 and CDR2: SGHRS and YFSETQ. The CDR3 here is CASCQDASSYEQYF. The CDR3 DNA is TGCGCCAGCTGCCAGGACGCGAGCTCCTACGAGCAGTACTTC.

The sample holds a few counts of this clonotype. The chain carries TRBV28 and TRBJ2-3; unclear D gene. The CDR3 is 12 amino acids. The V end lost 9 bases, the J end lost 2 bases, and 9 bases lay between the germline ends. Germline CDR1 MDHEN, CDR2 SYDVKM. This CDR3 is CASCSDTDTQYF. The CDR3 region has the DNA TGTGCCAGTTGTTCGGACACAGATACGCAGTATTTT.

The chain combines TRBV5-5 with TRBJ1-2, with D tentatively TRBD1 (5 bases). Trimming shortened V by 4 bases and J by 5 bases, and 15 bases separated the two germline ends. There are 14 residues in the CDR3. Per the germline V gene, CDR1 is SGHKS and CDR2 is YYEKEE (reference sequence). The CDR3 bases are TGTGCCAGCAGCCCTTACTCGGGGGGGTATGGCTACACCTTC. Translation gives CASSPYSGGYGYTF.

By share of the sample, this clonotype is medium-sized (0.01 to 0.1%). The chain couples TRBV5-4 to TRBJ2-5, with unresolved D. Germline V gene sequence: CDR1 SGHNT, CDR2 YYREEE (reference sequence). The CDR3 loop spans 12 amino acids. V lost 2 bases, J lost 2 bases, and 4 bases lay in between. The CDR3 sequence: CASSFGQETQYF. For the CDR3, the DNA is TGTGCCAGCAGCTTTGGACAAGAGACCCAGTACTTC.

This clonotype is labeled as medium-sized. In nucleotides, the CDR3 is TGCAGCCTACAAGCGCCCGAGTACTACAATGAGCAGTTCTTC. Translation gives CSLQAPEYYNEQFF. V and J are TRBV29-1 and TRBJ2-1; no reliable D call. The V gene's germline CDR1 is SQVTM and CDR2 ANQGSEA. The CDR3 loop spans 14 amino acids. V lost 8 bases and J lost 3, with 17 bases in between.

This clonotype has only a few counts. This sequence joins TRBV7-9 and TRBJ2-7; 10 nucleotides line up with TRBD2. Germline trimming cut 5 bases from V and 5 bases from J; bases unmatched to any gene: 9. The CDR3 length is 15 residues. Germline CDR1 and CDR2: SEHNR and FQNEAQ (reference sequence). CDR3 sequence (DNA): TGTGCCAGCAGCCCACCCCTAGCGGGAGAGAACGAGCAGTACTTC. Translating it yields CASSPPLAGENEQYF.

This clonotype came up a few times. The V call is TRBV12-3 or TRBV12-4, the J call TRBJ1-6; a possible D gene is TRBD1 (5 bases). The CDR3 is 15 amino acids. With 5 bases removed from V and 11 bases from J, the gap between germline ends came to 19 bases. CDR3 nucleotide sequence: TGTGCCAGCAGTGAGGGTACAGGTCCTGCGGCACCCCTCCACTTT. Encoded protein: CASSEGTGPAAPLHF.

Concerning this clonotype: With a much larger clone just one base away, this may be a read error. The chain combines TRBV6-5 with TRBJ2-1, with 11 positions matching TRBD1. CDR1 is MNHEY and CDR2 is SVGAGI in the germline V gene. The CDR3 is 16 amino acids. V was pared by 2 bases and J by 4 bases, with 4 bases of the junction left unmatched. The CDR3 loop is CASSYGDRGSYNEQFF. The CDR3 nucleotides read TGTGCCAGCAGTTACGGGGACAGGGGGTCTTACAATGAGCAGTTCTTC.

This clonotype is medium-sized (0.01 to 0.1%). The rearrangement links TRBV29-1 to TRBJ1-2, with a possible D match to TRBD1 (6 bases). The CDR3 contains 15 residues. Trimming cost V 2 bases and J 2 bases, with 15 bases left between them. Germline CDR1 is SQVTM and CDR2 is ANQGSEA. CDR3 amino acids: CSVELYLGQNYGYTF. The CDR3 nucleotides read TGCAGCGTTGAACTATACCTGGGACAAAACTATGGCTACACCTTC. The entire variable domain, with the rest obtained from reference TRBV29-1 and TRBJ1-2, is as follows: SAVISQKPSRDICQRGTSLTIQCQVDSQVTMMFWYRQQPGQSLTLIATANQGSEATYESGFVIDKFPISRPNLTFSTLTVSNMSPEDSSIYLCSVELYLGQNYGYTFGSGTRLTVV.

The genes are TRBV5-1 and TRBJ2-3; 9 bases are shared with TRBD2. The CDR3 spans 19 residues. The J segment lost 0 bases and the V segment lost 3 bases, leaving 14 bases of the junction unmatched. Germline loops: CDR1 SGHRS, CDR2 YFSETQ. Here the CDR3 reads CASSSIRETSGPSTDTQYF. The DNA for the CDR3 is TGCGCCAGCAGCTCGATCAGGGAGACTAGCGGCCCTAGCACAGATACGCAGTATTTT.

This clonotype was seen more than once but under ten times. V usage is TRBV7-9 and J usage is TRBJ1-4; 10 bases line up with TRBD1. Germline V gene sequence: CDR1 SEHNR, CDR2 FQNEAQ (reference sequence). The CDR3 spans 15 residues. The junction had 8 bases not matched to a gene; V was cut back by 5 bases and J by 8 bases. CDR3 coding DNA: TGTGCCAGCAGCCGCGCTTGGACAGGGGGGGAAAAACTGTTTTTT. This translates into CASSRAWTGGEKLFF.

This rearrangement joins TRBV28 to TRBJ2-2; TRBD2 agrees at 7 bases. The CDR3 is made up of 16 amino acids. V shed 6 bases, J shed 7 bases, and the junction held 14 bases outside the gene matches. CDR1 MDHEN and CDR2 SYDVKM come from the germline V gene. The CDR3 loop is CASSQAGGTNLGELFF. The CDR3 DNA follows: TGTGCCAGCAGCCAAGCCGGGGGGACGAATCTCGGGGAGCTGTTTTTT.

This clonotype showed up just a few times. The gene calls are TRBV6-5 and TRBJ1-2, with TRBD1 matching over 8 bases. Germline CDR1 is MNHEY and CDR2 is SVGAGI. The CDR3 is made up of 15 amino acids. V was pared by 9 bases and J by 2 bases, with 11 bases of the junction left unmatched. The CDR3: CASISGDRPNYGYTF. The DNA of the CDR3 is TGTGCCAGTATATCTGGGGACAGGCCCAACTATGGCTACACCTTC.

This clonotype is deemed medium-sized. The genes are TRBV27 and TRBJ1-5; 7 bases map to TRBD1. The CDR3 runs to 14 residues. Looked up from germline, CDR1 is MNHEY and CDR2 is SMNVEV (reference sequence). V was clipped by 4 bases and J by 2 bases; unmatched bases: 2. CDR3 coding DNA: TGTGCCAGCAGTTCAACAGGGGGCAATCAGCCCCAGCATTTT. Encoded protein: CASSSTGGNQPQHF.